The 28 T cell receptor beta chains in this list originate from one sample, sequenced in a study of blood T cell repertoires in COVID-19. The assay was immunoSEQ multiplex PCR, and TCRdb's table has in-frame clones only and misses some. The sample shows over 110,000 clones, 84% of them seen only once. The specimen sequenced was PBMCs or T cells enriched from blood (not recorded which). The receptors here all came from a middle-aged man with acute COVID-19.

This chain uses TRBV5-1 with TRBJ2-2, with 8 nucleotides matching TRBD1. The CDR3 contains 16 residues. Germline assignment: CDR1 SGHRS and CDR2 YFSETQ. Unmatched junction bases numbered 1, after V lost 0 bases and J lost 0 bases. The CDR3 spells CASSLGQGSNTGELFF. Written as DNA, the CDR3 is TGCGCCAGCAGCTTGGGACAGGGGTCGAACACCGGGGAGCTGTTTTTT. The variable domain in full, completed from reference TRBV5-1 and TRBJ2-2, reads KAGVTQTPRYLIKTRGQQVTLSCSPISGHRSVSWYQQTPGQGLQFLFEYFSETQRNKGNFPGRFSGRQFSNSRSEMNVSTLELGDSALYLCASSLGQGSNTGELFFGEGSRLTVL.

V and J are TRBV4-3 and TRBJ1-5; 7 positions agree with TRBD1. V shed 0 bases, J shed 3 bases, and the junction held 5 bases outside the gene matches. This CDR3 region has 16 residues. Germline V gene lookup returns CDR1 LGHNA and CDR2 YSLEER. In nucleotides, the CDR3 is TGCGCCAGCAGCCAAGATAACAGGGGCGCCAATCAGCCCCAGCATTTT. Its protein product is CASSQDNRGANQPQHF.

CDR3 protein: CASSAGEGRAQYF. The DNA for the CDR3 is TGTGCCAGCAGTGCCGGGGAGGGGAGGGCCCAGTACTTC. V and J are TRBV2 and TRBJ2-5; 7 bases map to TRBD2. The germline V gene has CDR1 SNHLY and CDR2 FYNNEI. CDR3 length: 13 residues. V lost 4 bases and J lost 9; bases outside the gene matches: 8.

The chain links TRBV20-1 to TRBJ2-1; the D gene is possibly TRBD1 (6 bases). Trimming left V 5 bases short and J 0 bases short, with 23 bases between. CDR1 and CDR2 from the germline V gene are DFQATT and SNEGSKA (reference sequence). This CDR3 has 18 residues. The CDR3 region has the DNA TGCAGTGCTGGTGGGGACACCTGGACTGACAGCTCCTACAATGAGCAGTTCTTC. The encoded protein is CSAGGDTWTDSSYNEQFF.

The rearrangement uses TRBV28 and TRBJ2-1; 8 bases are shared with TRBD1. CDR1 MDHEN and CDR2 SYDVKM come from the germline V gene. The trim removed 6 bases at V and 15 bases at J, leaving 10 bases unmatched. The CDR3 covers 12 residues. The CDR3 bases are TGTGCCAGCAGCCAACTCCGGGACAGGCTGTTCTTC. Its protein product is CASSQLRDRLFF. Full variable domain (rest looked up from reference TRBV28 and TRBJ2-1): DVKVTQSSRYLVKRTGEKVFLECVQDMDHENMFWYRQDPGLGLRLIYFSYDVKMKEKGDIPEGYSVSREKKERFSLILESASTNQTSMYLCASSQLRDRLFFGPGTRLTVL.

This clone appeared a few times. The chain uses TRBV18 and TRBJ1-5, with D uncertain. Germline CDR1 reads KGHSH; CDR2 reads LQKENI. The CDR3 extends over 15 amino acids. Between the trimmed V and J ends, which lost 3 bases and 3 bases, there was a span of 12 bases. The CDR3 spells CASSPDRDFNQPQHF. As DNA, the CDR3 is TGTGCCAGCTCACCGGACCGGGATTTCAATCAGCCCCAGCATTTT. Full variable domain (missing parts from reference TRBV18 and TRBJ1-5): NAGVMQNPRHLVRRRGQEARLRCSPMKGHSHVYWYRQLPEEGLKFMVYLQKENIIDESGMPKERFSAEFPKEGPSILRIQQVVRGDSAAYFCASSPDRDFNQPQHFGDGTRLSIL.

CDR3 region: CASSQLSTDTQYF. Here the CDR3 DNA reads TGCGCCAGCAGCCAACTGAGCACAGATACGCAGTATTTT. This rearrangement joins TRBV4-3 to TRBJ2-3; D not certain. This CDR3 is 13 amino acids long. Germline V lookup: CDR1 LGHNA, CDR2 YSLEER. V dropped 2 bases and J dropped 0 bases, with 3 bases sitting between them.

CDR3 in amino acids: CASSHGRVDSLSSYNEQFF. CDR3 nucleotides: TGTGCCAGCAGCCACGGAAGGGTGGACTCCCTTAGCTCCTACAATGAGCAGTTCTTC. This chain joins TRBV11-3 and TRBJ2-1; possible D gene TRBD2, 5 bases. The CDR3 contains 19 residues. Trimming removed 5 bases from V and 0 bases from J, with 23 bases in between. CDR1 and CDR2 from the germline V gene are SGHNT and YENEEA.

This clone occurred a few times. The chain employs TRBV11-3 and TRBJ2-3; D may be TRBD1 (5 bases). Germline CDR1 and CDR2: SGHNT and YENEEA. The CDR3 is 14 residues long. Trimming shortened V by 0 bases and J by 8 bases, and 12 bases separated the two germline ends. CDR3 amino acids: CASSLDLLGATQYF. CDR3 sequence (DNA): TGTGCCAGCAGCTTAGATCTATTAGGGGCTACGCAGTATTTT.

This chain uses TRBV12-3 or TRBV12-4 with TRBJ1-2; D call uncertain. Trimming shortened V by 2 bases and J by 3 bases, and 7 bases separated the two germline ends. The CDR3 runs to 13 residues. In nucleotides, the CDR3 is TGTGCCAGCAGTTTATCCGTGTACTATGGCTACACCTTC. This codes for CASSLSVYYGYTF.

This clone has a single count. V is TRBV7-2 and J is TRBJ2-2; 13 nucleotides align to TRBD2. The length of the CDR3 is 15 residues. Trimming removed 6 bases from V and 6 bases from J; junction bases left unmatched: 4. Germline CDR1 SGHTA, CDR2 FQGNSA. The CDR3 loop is CASRKGLAGAGELFF. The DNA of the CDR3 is TGTGCCAGCAGAAAAGGACTAGCGGGAGCCGGGGAGCTGTTTTTT.

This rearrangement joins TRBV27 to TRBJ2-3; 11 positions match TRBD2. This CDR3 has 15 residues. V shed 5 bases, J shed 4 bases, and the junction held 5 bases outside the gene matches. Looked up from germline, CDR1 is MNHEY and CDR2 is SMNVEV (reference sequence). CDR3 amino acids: CASSGSGGAADTQYF. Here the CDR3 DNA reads TGTGCCAGCAGTGGTAGCGGGGGGGCGGCAGATACGCAGTATTTT.

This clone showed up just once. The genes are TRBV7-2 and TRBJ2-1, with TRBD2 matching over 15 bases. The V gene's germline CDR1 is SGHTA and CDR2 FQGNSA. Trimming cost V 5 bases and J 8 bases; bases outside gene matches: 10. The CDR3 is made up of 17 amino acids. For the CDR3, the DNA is TGTGCCAGCAGCCCCAGGACTAGCGGGAGGGGGTATGATGAGCAGTTCTTC. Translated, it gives CASSPRTSGRGYDEQFF.

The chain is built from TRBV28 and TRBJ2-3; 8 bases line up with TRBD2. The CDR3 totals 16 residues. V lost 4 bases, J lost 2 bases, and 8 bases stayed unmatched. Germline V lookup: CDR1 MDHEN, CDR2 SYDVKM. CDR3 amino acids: CASSSPTGGYTDTQYF. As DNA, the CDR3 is TGTGCCAGCAGTTCCCCAACGGGAGGGTACACAGATACGCAGTATTTT.

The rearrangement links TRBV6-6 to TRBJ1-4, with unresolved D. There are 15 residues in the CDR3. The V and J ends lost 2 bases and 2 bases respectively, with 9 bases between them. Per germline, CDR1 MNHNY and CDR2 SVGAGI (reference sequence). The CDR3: CASSYPGRTNEKLFF. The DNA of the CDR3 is TGTGCCAGCAGTTACCCAGGCCGCACTAATGAAAAACTGTTTTTT.

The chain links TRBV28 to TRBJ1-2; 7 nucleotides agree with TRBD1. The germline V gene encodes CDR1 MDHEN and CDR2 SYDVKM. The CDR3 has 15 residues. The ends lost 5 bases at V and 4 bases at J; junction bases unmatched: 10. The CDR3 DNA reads TGTGCCAGCAGTCTCCGGGACAGAGCGACCTATGGCTACACCTTC. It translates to CASSLRDRATYGYTF.

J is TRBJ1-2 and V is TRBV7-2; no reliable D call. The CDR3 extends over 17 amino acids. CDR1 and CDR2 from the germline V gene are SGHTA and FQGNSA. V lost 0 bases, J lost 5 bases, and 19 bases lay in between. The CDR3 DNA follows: TGTGCCAGCAGCTTAGCCTTTAACGCGCCGTCCGCATATGGCTACACCTTC. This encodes CASSLAFNAPSAYGYTF.

This CDR3 is CASSVGGENTEAFF. In DNA, the CDR3 is TGTGCCAGCAGCGTAGGGGGCGAGAACACTGAAGCTTTCTTT. V usage is TRBV9 and J usage is TRBJ1-1, with D tentatively TRBD1 (5 bases). This CDR3 has 14 amino acids. V lost 0 bases, J lost 1 base, and 7 bases lay in between. CDR1 SGDLS and CDR2 YYNGEE come from the germline V gene.

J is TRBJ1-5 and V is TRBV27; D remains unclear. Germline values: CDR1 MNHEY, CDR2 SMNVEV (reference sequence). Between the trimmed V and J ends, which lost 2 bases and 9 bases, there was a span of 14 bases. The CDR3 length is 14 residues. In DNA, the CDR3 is TGTGCCAGCAGTTTAGGCGGAGGGCCATGGCCCCAGCATTTT. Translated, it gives CASSLGGGPWPQHF.

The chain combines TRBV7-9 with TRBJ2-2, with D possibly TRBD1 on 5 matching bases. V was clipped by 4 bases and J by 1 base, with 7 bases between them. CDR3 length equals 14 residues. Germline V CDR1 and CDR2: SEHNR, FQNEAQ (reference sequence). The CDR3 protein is CASSYDRNTGELFF. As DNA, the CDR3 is TGTGCCAGCAGCTACGACAGGAACACCGGGGAGCTGTTTTTT.

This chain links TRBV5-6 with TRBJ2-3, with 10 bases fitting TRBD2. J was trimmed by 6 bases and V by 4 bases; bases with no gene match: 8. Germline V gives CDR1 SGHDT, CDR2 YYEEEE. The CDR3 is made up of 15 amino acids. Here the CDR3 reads CASSPRAGGPDTQYF. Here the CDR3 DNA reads TGTGCCAGCAGCCCCCGAGCGGGAGGGCCCGATACGCAGTATTTT.

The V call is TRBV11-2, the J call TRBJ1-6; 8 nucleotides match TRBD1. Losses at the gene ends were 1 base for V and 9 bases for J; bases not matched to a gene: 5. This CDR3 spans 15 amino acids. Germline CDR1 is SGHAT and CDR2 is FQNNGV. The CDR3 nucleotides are TGTGCCAGCAGCTTAGCGAGAGACAGGGGTTCACCCCTCCACTTT. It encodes CASSLARDRGSPLHF.

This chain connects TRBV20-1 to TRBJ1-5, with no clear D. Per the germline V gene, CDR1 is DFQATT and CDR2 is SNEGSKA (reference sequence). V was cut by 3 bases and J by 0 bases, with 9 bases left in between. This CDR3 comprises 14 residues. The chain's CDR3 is CSASLTDSNQPQHF. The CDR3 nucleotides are TGCAGTGCTAGTTTAACAGATAGCAATCAGCCCCAGCATTTT.

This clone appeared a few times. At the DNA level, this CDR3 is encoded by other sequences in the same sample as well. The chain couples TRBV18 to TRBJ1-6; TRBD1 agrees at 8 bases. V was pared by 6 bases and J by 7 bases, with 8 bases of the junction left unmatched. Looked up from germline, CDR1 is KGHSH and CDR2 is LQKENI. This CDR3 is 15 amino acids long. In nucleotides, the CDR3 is TGTGCCAGCTCTCCGACAGGGGATCGGAATTCACCCCTCCACTTT. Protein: CASSPTGDRNSPLHF. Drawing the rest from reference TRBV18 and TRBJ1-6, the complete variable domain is NAGVMQNPRHLVRRRGQEARLRCSPMKGHSHVYWYRQLPEEGLKFMVYLQKENIIDESGMPKERFSAEFPKEGPSILRIQQVVRGDSAAYFCASSPTGDRNSPLHFGNGTRLTVT.

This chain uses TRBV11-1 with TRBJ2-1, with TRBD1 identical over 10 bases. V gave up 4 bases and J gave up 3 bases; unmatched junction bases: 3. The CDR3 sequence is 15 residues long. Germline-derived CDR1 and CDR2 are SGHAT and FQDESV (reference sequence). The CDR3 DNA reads TGTGCCAGCAGCTCCCGGGACAGGGGCTACAATGAGCAGTTCTTC. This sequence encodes CASSSRDRGYNEQFF.

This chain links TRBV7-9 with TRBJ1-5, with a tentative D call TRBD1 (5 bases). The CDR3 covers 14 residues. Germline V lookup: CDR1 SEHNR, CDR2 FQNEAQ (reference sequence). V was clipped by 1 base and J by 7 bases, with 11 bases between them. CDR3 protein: CASSLGGERQPQHF. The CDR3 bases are TGTGCCAGCAGCTTAGGGGGGGAAAGGCAGCCCCAGCATTTT.

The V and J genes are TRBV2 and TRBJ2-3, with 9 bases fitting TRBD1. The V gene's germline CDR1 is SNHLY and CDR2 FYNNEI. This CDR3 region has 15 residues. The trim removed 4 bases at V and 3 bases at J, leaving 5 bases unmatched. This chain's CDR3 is CASSVNRGLTDTQYF. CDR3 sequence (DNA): TGTGCCAGCAGTGTAAACAGGGGGCTGACAGATACGCAGTATTTT.

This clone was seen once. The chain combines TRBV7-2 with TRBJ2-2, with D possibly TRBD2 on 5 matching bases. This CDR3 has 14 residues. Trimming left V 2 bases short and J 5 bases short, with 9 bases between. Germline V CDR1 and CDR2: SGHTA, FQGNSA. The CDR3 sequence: CASSLNGRTGELFF. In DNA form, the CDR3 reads TGTGCCAGCAGCTTAAATGGGAGAACCGGGGAGCTGTTTTTT. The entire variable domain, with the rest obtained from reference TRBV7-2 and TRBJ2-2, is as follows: GAGVSQSPSNKVTEKGKDVELRCDPISGHTALYWYRQSLGQGLEFLIYFQGNSAPDKSGLPSDRFSAERTGGSVSTLTIQRTQQEDSAVYLCASSLNGRTGELFFGEGSRLTVL.